The 19 T cell receptor beta chains below were found in one sample sequenced in a study of cytomegalovirus exposure and HLA in healthy donors. 13 Jbeta primers and 60 Vbeta primers were used for the PCR. Some clones are missing from TCRdb's copy, which holds only in-frame ones; the method was immunoSEQ multiplex PCR. The table lists some 170,000 clones, 65% to 85% of them singletons, with more than 1.2% in the top ten. What was sequenced was PBMCs. The origin of the receptors is a man aged 55 to 70 in good health and CMV-seronegative.

This clone was counted only a few times. The V call is TRBV30, the J call TRBJ2-3; TRBD1 agrees at 7 bases. The ends lost 2 bases at V and 11 bases at J; junction bases unmatched: 7. CDR1 GTSNPN and CDR2 SVGIG come from the germline V gene (reference sequence). This CDR3 spans 12 amino acids. CDR3 amino acids: CAWSLAGTEQYF. The DNA for the CDR3 is TGTGCCTGGAGTCTGGCCGGGACAGAGCAGTATTTT.

The CDR3 here is CASSYSPGETQYF. The CDR3 DNA follows: TGTGCCAGCAGCTACTCCCCGGGGGAGACCCAGTACTTC. This chain links TRBV7-2 with TRBJ2-5, with D possibly TRBD2 on 5 matching bases. The CDR3 runs 13 residues. The V end was cut by 4 bases, the J end by 5 bases, with 11 bases between. CDR1 is SGHTA, CDR2 FQGNSA, per germline. Together with reference TRBV7-2 and TRBJ2-5, the CDR3 gives the full variable domain: GAGVSQSPSNKVTEKGKDVELRCDPISGHTALYWYRQSLGQGLEFLIYFQGNSAPDKSGLPSDRFSAERTGGSVSTLTIQRTQQEDSAVYLCASSYSPGETQYFGPGTRLLVL.

This clone was seen more than once but under ten times. The chain has TRBV27 and TRBJ2-7; D is perhaps TRBD1 (5 bases). V was shortened by 7 bases and J by 0 bases, with 22 bases between the two germline ends. Per the germline V gene, CDR1 is MNHEY and CDR2 is SMNVEV (reference sequence). CDR3 length equals 17 residues. For the CDR3, the DNA is TGTGCCAGCAAACAAAGGGGTTCCGACCCCAGCTCCTACGAGCAGTACTTC. Translation: CASKQRGSDPSSYEQYF.

This chain joins TRBV7-2 and TRBJ2-6; D uncertain. The V end was cut by 5 bases, the J end by 0 bases, with 5 bases between. Germline loops: CDR1 SGHTA, CDR2 FQGNSA. This CDR3 has 14 amino acids. Here the CDR3 reads CASSPSSGANVLTF. In DNA form, the CDR3 reads TGTGCCAGCAGCCCCAGCTCTGGGGCCAACGTCCTGACTTTC.

The rearrangement uses TRBV5-6 and TRBJ1-2, with TRBD1 identical over 7 bases. Trimming took 2 bases from V and 4 from J; bases not matched to a gene: 5. The CDR3 is made up of 14 amino acids. Germline CDR1 and CDR2: SGHDT and YYEEEE. CDR3 DNA: TGTGCCAGCAGCTTCGACAGGGTCGGCTATGGCTACACCTTC. Protein product: CASSFDRVGYGYTF.

The V call is TRBV5-1, the J call TRBJ2-7, with D perhaps TRBD1 (7 bases). CDR3 length equals 15 residues. CDR1 is SGHRS, CDR2 YFSETQ, per germline. The V gene lost 4 bases and the J gene lost 3 bases, with 17 bases spanning the gap. CDR3 coding DNA: TGCGCCAGCAGCCTCCAGACAGGGAGGATCTACGAGCAGTACTTC. Residues: CASSLQTGRIYEQYF.

CDR3 sequence: CASSESRGTGELFF. Written as DNA, the CDR3 is TGTGCCAGCAGTGAATCCAGGGGCACCGGGGAGCTGTTTTTT. The genes are TRBV6-1 and TRBJ2-2; D perhaps matches TRBD1 (6 bases). Per the germline V gene, CDR1 is MNHNS and CDR2 is SASEGT. V dropped 2 bases and J dropped 4 bases, with 8 bases sitting between them. The CDR3 is made up of 14 amino acids.

This clone has only a few counts. The chain recombines TRBV30 with TRBJ1-2, with D hard to call. Germline lookup yields CDR1 GTSNPN and CDR2 SVGIG (reference sequence). The length of the CDR3 is 13 residues. The V end was cut by 1 base, the J end by 0 bases, with 6 bases between. For the CDR3, the DNA is TGTGCCTGGAGTGGAGGATCTAACTATGGCTACACCTTC. Protein product: CAWSGGSNYGYTF.

The chain recombines TRBV2 with TRBJ1-2; D is unclear. Germline CDR1 SNHLY, CDR2 FYNNEI. This CDR3 spans 12 amino acids. Trimming left V 3 bases short and J 4 bases short, with 6 bases between. CDR3 sequence reads: CASSDQIYGYTF. DNA for the CDR3: TGTGCCAGCAGTGACCAGATCTATGGCTACACCTTC.

V and J are TRBV4-2 and TRBJ2-5, with 16 bases matching TRBD2. This CDR3 is built from 19 residues. The germline CDR1 and CDR2 sequences are LGHNA and YNFKEQ. Losses at the gene ends were 3 bases for V and 2 bases for J; bases not matched to a gene: 9. The CDR3, as DNA: TGTGCCAGCAGCCAGATTCCCGGGACTAGCGGGGGGGAGCAAGAGACCCAGTACTTC. Its protein is CASSQIPGTSGGEQETQYF.

V and J are TRBV6-6 and TRBJ2-5, with D possibly being TRBD1 (7 bases). The V and J ends lost 3 bases and 3 bases respectively, with 14 bases between them. The CDR3 contains 15 residues. Germline V gives CDR1 MNHNY, CDR2 SVGAGI (reference sequence). CDR3 sequence: CASSYPGRGEETQYF. The CDR3 bases are TGTGCCAGCAGTTATCCAGGCAGGGGGGAAGAGACCCAGTACTTC.

The V gene is TRBV10-3, the J gene TRBJ1-6, with unresolved D. The CDR3 is 15 residues long. Germline CDR1 is ENHRY and CDR2 is SYGVKD. The V and J ends lost 0 bases and 9 bases respectively, with 12 bases between them. CDR3 coding DNA: TGTGCCATCAGTGAGTCGAGGGTCTTCGGTTCACCCCTCCACTTT. Its translation is CAISESRVFGSPLHF.

The table lists this clone with a few counts. This chain joins TRBV7-9 and TRBJ1-3; a weak D match, TRBD1 (6 bases). The V gene's germline CDR1 is SEHNR and CDR2 FQNEAQ (reference sequence). CDR3 length: 15 residues. V was cut by 5 bases and J by 4 bases, with 15 bases left in between. CDR3 protein: CASSRTGTKGNTIYF. CDR3 DNA: TGTGCCAGCAGCCGAACCGGGACAAAAGGAAACACCATATATTTT. Based on the CDR3 plus reference TRBV7-9 and TRBJ1-3, the full variable domain is DTGVSQNPRHKITKRGQNVTFRCDPISEHNRLYWYRQTLGQGPEFLTYFQNEAQLEKSRLLSDRFSAERPKGSFSTLEIQRTEQGDSAMYLCASSRTGTKGNTIYFGEGSWLTVV.

This clone was seen repeatedly, ten times or more. The V gene is TRBV6-1, the J gene TRBJ2-5, with 11 nucleotides matching TRBD1. The CDR3 runs to 12 residues. The V gene end was trimmed by 11 bases and the J gene end by 5 bases; junction bases not matched to a gene: 4. Germline lookup yields CDR1 MNHNS and CDR2 SASEGT. CDR3 in amino acids: CALWTGGETQYF. CDR3 DNA: TGTGCCTTGTGGACAGGGGGCGAGACCCAGTACTTC.

The J gene is TRBJ2-7, the V gene TRBV5-4; TRBD2 matches 11 bases. Germline values: CDR1 SGHNT, CDR2 YYREEE (reference sequence). The CDR3 extends over 15 amino acids. V shed 2 bases and J 0 bases; nucleotides not matched to a gene: 1. The CDR3 loop reads CASSLGTSGSYEQYF. CDR3 in DNA: TGTGCCAGCAGCTTAGGGACTAGCGGCTCCTACGAGCAGTACTTC.

The rearrangement uses TRBV15 and TRBJ2-1, with D perhaps matching TRBD1 (5 bases). Germline CDR1 and CDR2: LNHNV and YYDKDF (reference sequence). This CDR3 has 16 residues. The V gene lost 5 bases and the J gene lost 0 bases, with 14 bases spanning the gap. The CDR3 loop reads CATSATGQGSYNEQFF. In DNA form, the CDR3 reads TGTGCCACCAGCGCCACCGGCCAGGGCTCCTACAATGAGCAGTTCTTC.

The V call is TRBV19, the J call TRBJ2-7; TRBD1 is a possible D gene (7 bases). Germline CDR1 LNHDA, CDR2 SQIVND (reference sequence). V dropped 10 bases and J dropped 1 base, with 11 bases sitting between them. The CDR3 length is 12 residues. The CDR3 spells CATSGGSYEQYF. The CDR3 nucleotides are TGTGCCACCTCAGGGGGGTCCTACGAGCAGTACTTC.

The genes are TRBV30 and TRBJ1-5; TRBD1 aligns across 8 bases. Germline V gene lookup returns CDR1 GTSNPN and CDR2 SVGIG (reference sequence). V shed 3 bases and J 2 bases; nucleotides not matched to a gene: 9. The length of the CDR3 is 16 residues. CDR3: CAWRTFGQGGNQPQHF. CDR3 nucleotide sequence: TGTGCCTGGAGAACTTTCGGACAGGGCGGCAATCAGCCCCAGCATTTT. The whole variable domain, remainder taken from reference TRBV30 and TRBJ1-5, is SQTIHQWPATLVQPVGSPLSLECTVEGTSNPNLYWYRQAAGRGLQLLFYSVGIGQISSEVPQNLSASRPQDRQFILSSKKLLLSDSGFYLCAWRTFGQGGNQPQHFGDGTRLSIL.

The chain couples TRBV27 to TRBJ1-1, with no clear D. The CDR3 consists of 14 residues. V was cut by 3 bases and J by 2 bases, with 10 bases left in between. CDR1 and CDR2 from the germline V gene are MNHEY and SMNVEV (reference sequence). The CDR3 DNA sequence: TGTGCCAGCAGTTTCCGAGGCGGAAACACTGAAGCTTTCTTT. Translation gives CASSFRGGNTEAFF.